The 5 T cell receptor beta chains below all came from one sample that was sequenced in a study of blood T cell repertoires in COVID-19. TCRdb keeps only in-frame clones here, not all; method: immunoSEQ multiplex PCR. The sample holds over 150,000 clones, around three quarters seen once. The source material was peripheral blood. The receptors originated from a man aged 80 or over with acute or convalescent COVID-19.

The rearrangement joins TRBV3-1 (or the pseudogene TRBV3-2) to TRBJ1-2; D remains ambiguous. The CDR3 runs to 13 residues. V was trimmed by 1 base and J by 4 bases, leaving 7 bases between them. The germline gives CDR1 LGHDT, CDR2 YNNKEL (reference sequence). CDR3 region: CASSQGSSYGYTF. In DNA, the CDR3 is TGTGCCAGCAGCCAAGGGTCCAGCTATGGCTACACCTTC.

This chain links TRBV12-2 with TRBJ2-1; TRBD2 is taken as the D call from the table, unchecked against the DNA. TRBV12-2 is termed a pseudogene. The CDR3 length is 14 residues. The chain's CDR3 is CASRLHNLENEQFF. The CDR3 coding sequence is TGTGCAAGTCGCTTACACAACCTAGAGAATGAGCAGTTCTTC.

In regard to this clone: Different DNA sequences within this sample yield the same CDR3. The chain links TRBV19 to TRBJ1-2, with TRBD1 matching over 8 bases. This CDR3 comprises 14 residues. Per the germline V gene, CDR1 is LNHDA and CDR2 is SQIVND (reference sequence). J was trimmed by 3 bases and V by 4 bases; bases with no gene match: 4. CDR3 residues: CASSKTGADYGYTF. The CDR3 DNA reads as TGTGCCAGTAGTAAGACAGGGGCCGACTATGGCTACACCTTC.

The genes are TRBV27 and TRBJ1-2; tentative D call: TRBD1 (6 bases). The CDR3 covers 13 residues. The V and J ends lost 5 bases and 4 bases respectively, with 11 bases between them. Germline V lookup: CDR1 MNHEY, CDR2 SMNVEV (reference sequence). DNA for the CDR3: TGTGCCAGCAGTAATACAGGGCCCTATGGCTACACCTTC. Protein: CASSNTGPYGYTF.

CDR3 amino acids: CASRGGTSGDRNTGELFF. Written as DNA, the CDR3 is TGTGCCAGCAGGGGAGGGACTAGCGGGGACAGGAACACCGGGGAGCTGTTTTTT. The V and J genes are TRBV2 and TRBJ2-2, with TRBD2 matching over 13 bases. Losses at the gene ends were 6 bases for V and 1 base for J; bases not matched to a gene: 8. Per the germline V gene, CDR1 is SNHLY and CDR2 is FYNNEI. The CDR3 is made up of 18 amino acids.